These 17 T cell receptor beta chains were all obtained from the same sample, sequenced in a study of Ad26.COV2.S vaccination and SARS-CoV-2 variants. Libraries were prepared by immunoSEQ multiplex PCR; TCRdb keeps only in-frame clonotypes and omits some of them. This table holds about 680,000 clones, roughly 90% found once. Treatment defined: some 20 received Ad26.COV2.S at low or high dose, single or two shots; several received placebo; per-sample allocation not given. Each sample was drawn 63 days after the first injection (of vaccine or placebo). This material consisted of peripheral blood, taken in a trial of Ad26.COV2.S vaccine versus placebo. The receptors were gathered from a person between 18 and 60 years old who received the Ad26.COV2.S COVID-19 vaccine or a placebo.

V is TRBV6-2 or TRBV6-3 and J is TRBJ2-2; 8 bases are a match to TRBD2. After removal of 2 bases from V and 5 bases from J, the junction contained 7 bases not matched to a gene. CDR1 MNHEY and CDR2 SVGEGT come from the germline V gene. There are 16 residues in the CDR3. In DNA form, the CDR3 reads TGTGCCAGCAGTTACACGATAGCGGGGTTTACCGGGGAGCTGTTTTTT. This gives the protein CASSYTIAGFTGELFF.

Only one count was recorded for this clone. This sequence joins TRBV9 and TRBJ1-2; a weak D match, TRBD1 (5 bases). Germline CDR1 reads SGDLS; CDR2 reads YYNGEE. CDR3 length: 14 amino acids. V was trimmed by 0 bases and J by 5 bases, leaving 11 bases between them. DNA for the CDR3: TGTGCCAGCAGCGTAGGGTGGGGCCCGTATGGCTACACCTTC. Protein product: CASSVGWGPYGYTF.

The chain couples TRBV6-6 to TRBJ2-7; TRBD1 is a possible D gene (5 bases). Germline CDR1 and CDR2: MNHNY and SVGAGI (reference sequence). The CDR3 length is 14 residues. Trimming removed 7 bases from V and 3 bases from J, with 16 bases in between. The CDR3 loop reads CASKESGAYYEQYF. The CDR3 nucleotides read TGTGCCAGCAAGGAGTCTGGGGCCTACTACGAGCAGTACTTC.

This clone came up once. The chain employs TRBV6-6 and TRBJ1-1; no clear D gene. Deletions cut 8 bases from V and 11 bases from J, with 27 bases between. From germline, CDR1 is MNHNY and CDR2 SVGAGI (reference sequence). This CDR3 is 15 amino acids long. The CDR3 nucleotides read TGTGCCAGCCGAAGTCAGTTCACCCTCACCGCTGGGGCTTTCTTT. Protein: CASRSQFTLTAGAFF.

The chain employs TRBV5-1 and TRBJ2-1; tentative D call: TRBD2 (6 bases). The germline V gene encodes CDR1 SGHRS and CDR2 YFSETQ. Trimming took off 5 bases at V and 6 bases at J, with 24 bases between the two ends. The CDR3 is made up of 17 amino acids. DNA for the CDR3: TGCGCCAGCAGAAGGGTTGGGGGGACGCCGCCTGGCAATGAGCAGTTCTTC. It is translated as CASRRVGGTPPGNEQFF.

This rearrangement joins TRBV10-3 to TRBJ2-3; a possible D gene is TRBD2 (6 bases). Trimming took off 8 bases at V and 1 base at J, with 16 bases between the two ends. This CDR3 is built from 15 residues. CDR1 is ENHRY, CDR2 SYGVKD, per germline. CDR3 protein: CAIGLSSDRTDTQYF. Here the CDR3 DNA reads TGTGCCATCGGACTGTCTAGCGATCGCACAGATACGCAGTATTTT.

The chain is built from TRBV7-9 and TRBJ1-3, with D unclear. V was clipped by 3 bases and J by 0 bases, with 12 bases between them. There are 16 residues in the CDR3. Germline CDR1 reads SEHNR; CDR2 reads FQNEAQ (reference sequence). In DNA, the CDR3 is TGTGCCAGCAGCTTCCTATCGCAGAGCTCTGGAAACACCATATATTTT. This codes for CASSFLSQSSGNTIYF.

The chain carries TRBV10-3 and TRBJ1-3; D is ambiguous. This CDR3 has 11 residues. Trimming stripped 10 bases from V and 6 bases from J, with 10 bases between. Germline V gives CDR1 ENHRY, CDR2 SYGVKD. Here the CDR3 DNA reads TGTGCCACCTCGGAGGAAAACACCATATATTTT. Translation: CATSEENTIYF.

The CDR3 bases are TGTGCCAGCAGCTTAATGGGTTTTGGGACTGAAGCTTTCTTT. It codes for CASSLMGFGTEAFF. The chain recombines TRBV7-9 with TRBJ1-1; D is ambiguous. Trimming took off 2 bases at V and 5 bases at J, with 12 bases between the two ends. The CDR3 has 14 amino acids. Per germline, CDR1 SEHNR and CDR2 FQNEAQ (reference sequence).

The chain carries TRBV24-1 and TRBJ2-1; D is unclear. The CDR3 loop spans 11 amino acids. The germline CDR1 and CDR2 sequences are KGHDR and SFDVKD. V shed 4 bases and J shed 6 bases, with 3 bases lying between them. Here the CDR3 DNA reads TGTGCCACCAGTGACGCCAATGAGCAGTTCTTC. Translating gives CATSDANEQFF.

The CDR3 DNA reads TGTGCCAGCAGCTTGTCTCGGGGTTCTGGAAACACCATATATTTT. Translated: CASSLSRGSGNTIYF. This chain connects TRBV7-6 to TRBJ1-3; no reliable D call. The V end lost 3 bases, the J end lost 1 base, and 10 bases lay between the germline ends. Per the germline V gene, CDR1 is SGHVS and CDR2 is FNYEAQ. The CDR3 contains 15 residues.

The chain is built from TRBV23-1 and TRBJ1-4, with D unresolved. TRBV23-1 is an open reading frame whose function is uncertain. The CDR3 extends over 10 amino acids. Trimming removed 4 bases from V and 8 bases from J, with 2 bases in between. The CDR3 sequence: CASSPEKLFF. In DNA, the CDR3 is TGCGCCAGCAGTCCGGAAAAACTGTTTTTT.

V usage is TRBV19 and J usage is TRBJ2-3; TRBD2 aligns across 13 bases. The CDR3 covers 17 residues. Germline trimming cut 1 base from V and 9 bases from J; bases unmatched to any gene: 10. Looked up from germline, CDR1 is LNHDA and CDR2 is SQIVND (reference sequence). CDR3: CASSIALGLAGRLTQYF. The CDR3 DNA reads as TGTGCCAGTAGTATAGCCCTGGGACTAGCGGGAAGGTTGACGCAGTATTTT.

This chain joins TRBV5-1 and TRBJ2-7; 9 nucleotides agree with TRBD2. Germline CDR1 and CDR2: SGHRS and YFSETQ. The length of the CDR3 is 15 residues. The V gene end was trimmed by 4 bases and the J gene end by 5 bases; junction bases not matched to a gene: 10. CDR3 region: CASSIGLASLHEQYF. The DNA of the CDR3 is TGCGCCAGCAGCATAGGACTAGCGTCGCTCCACGAGCAGTACTTC.

The gene calls are TRBV7-2 and TRBJ2-3; D is unclear. Deletions cut 1 base from V and 2 bases from J, with 10 bases between. Germline V gene lookup returns CDR1 SGHTA and CDR2 FQGNSA. The CDR3 spans 15 residues. The CDR3 spells CASSLDGYPTDTQYF. Here the CDR3 DNA reads TGTGCCAGCAGCTTAGATGGCTATCCCACAGATACGCAGTATTTT.

The chain carries TRBV7-9 and TRBJ2-5; D unresolved. Germline V gene data show CDR1 as SEHNR and CDR2 as FQNEAQ (reference sequence). V lost 1 base and J 0 bases, leaving 9 bases between the germline ends. CDR3 size: 15 residues. DNA for the CDR3: TGTGCCAGCAGCTTAGACGGTGGCTACCAAGAGACCCAGTACTTC. Protein: CASSLDGGYQETQYF. Together with reference TRBV7-9 and TRBJ2-5, the CDR3 gives the full variable domain: DTGVSQNPRHKITKRGQNVTFRCDPISEHNRLYWYRQTLGQGPEFLTYFQNEAQLEKSRLLSDRFSAERPKGSFSTLEIQRTEQGDSAMYLCASSLDGGYQETQYFGPGTRLLVL.

This rearrangement joins TRBV27 to TRBJ1-5; tentatively, D is TRBD1 (5 bases). Trimming removed 5 bases at V and 0 bases at J, with 17 bases between. The CDR3 has 17 residues. Germline assignment: CDR1 MNHEY and CDR2 SMNVEV (reference sequence). The CDR3 here is CASSKVGGGYSNQPQHF. The CDR3 DNA reads as TGTGCCAGCAGTAAAGTGGGGGGAGGATATAGCAATCAGCCCCAGCATTTT.